Below are 2 T cell receptor beta chains sequenced from a single sample in a study of blood T cell repertoires in COVID-19. Only in-frame clones appear in the TCRdb table, and some are missing; sequencing was by immunoSEQ multiplex PCR. In the table there are some 140,000 clones, 84% of which are singletons. The sequenced material came from PBMCs or T cells enriched from blood (not recorded which). The source of these receptors is a middle-aged man with acute COVID-19.

This chain links TRBV7-9 with TRBJ2-7; a possible D gene is TRBD2 (6 bases). Trimming left V 5 bases short and J 1 base short, with 15 bases between. The germline gives CDR1 SEHNR, CDR2 FQNEAQ (reference sequence). This CDR3 contains 15 residues. The CDR3 sequence: CASSHRQGLSYEQYF. Here the CDR3 DNA reads TGTGCCAGCAGCCACCGGCAGGGACTTTCCTACGAGCAGTACTTC.

This clone came up once. The gene calls are TRBV7-2 and TRBJ1-1; D gene uncertain. The V gene lost 3 bases and the J gene lost 0 bases, with 8 bases spanning the gap. The germline gives CDR1 SGHTA, CDR2 FQGNSA. The CDR3 covers 14 residues. The CDR3 DNA reads as TGTGCCAGCAGCTTTGGAGAGATGAACACTGAAGCTTTCTTT. It yields the protein CASSFGEMNTEAFF.